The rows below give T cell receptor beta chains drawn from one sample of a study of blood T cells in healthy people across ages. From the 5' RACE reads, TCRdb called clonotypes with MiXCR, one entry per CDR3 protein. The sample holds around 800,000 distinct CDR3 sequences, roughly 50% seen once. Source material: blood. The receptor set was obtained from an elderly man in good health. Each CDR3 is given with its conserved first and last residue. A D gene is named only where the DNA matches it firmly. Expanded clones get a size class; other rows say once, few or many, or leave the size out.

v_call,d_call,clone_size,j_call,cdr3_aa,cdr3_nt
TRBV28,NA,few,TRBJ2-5,CASSPGSVSETQYF,TGTGCCAGCAGTCCAGGTTCGGTCTCAGAGACCCAGTACTTC
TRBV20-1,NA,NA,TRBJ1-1,CSARDPRENTEAFF,TGCAGTGCTAGAGATCCTCGCGAGAACACTGAAGCTTTCTTT
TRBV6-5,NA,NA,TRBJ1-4,CANSYDGRDEKLFF,TGTGCCAACAGTTACGACGGGAGGGATGAAAAACTGTTTTTT
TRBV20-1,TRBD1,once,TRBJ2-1,CSARGQISYNEQFF,TGCAGTGCTAGGGGACAGATTTCCTACAATGAGCAGTTCTTC
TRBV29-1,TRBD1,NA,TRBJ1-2,CSAPGQGASNCGYTF,TGCAGCGCACCGGGACAGGGGGCGAGTAACTGTGGCTACACCTTC
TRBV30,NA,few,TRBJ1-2,CAWSGPPALPRSYGYTF,TGTGCCTGGAGTGGTCCCCCGGCCCTCCCCCGGAGCTATGGCTACACCTTC
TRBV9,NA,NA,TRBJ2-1,CASSPTVFAYNEQFF,TGTGCCAGCAGCCCGACGGTCTTCGCCTACAATGAGCAGTTCTTC
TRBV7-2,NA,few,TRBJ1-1,CASSYRPRSNTEAFF,TGTGCCAGCAGCTACAGACCCCGGTCGAACACTGAAGCTTTCTTT
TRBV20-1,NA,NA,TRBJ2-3,CSARDRAGTDRYAYF,TGCAGTGCTAGAGATCGTGCGGGAACAGACAGATACGCGTATTTT
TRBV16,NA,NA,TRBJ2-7,CASSQNRDTEQYF,TGTGCCAGCAGTCAAAACAGGGATACCGAGCAGTACTTC
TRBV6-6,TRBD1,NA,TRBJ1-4,CASSYFRQGPNEKLFF,TGTGCCAGCAGTTACTTCCGACAGGGACCGAATGAAAAACTGTTTTTT
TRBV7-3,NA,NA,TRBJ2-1,CASSRGSSPNEQFF,TGTGCCAGCAGCCGCGGCTCCTCCCCGAATGAGCAGTTCTTC
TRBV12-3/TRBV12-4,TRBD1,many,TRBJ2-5,CASSPQGAETQYF,TGTGCCAGCAGTCCCCAGGGGGCGGAGACCCAGTACTTC
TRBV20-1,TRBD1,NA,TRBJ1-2,CSARWDRDCGYTF,TGCAGTGCTAGATGGGACAGGGACTGTGGCTACACCTTC
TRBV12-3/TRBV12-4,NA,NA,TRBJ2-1,CASSVLQGGEQFF,TGTGCCAGCAGTGTCCTCCAAGGTGGTGAGCAGTTCTTC
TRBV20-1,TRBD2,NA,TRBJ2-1,CSARDVFGLAGSPSYNEQFF,TGCAGTGCTAGAGACGTTTTCGGACTAGCGGGAAGTCCCTCCTACAATGAGCAGTTCTTC
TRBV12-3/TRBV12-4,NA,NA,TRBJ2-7,CASSLKRGQYF,TGTGCCAGCAGTTTAAAGAGGGGGCAGTACTTC